The source of this T cell receptor beta chain is a study of blood T cell repertoires in COVID-19. Overall study context: Samples representing acute and convalescent COVID-19 were sourced from the United States, Italy and Spain. T cells, B-cell-depleted T cells, or PBMCs supplied cDNA or gDNA.

In the authors' workflow: Cell counts per sample came from amplifying reference gene primers. The assay was immunoSEQ multiplex PCR, and TCRdb's table has in-frame clones only and misses some. The V and J calls and the clone size are those of that table, but D and trimming were determined from the DNA. This sample carries 200,000 to 250,000 clones, roughly 94% of them seen once, and the ten largest clones take 1.2%. V lost 7 bases to trimming and J lost 6 bases; unmatched junction nucleotides: 9. From germline, CDR1 is SNHLY and CDR2 FYNNEI. This CDR3 region has 15 residues. The TCR originated in a man in his thirties or forties with acute or convalescent COVID-19. V and J are TRBV2 and TRBJ2-3; TRBD2 matches 11 bases. Sample: peripheral blood. The CDR3 is CASNILAGGRDTQYF. For the CDR3, the DNA is TGTGCCAGCAATATCCTAGCGGGGGGTCGGGATACGCAGTATTTT.